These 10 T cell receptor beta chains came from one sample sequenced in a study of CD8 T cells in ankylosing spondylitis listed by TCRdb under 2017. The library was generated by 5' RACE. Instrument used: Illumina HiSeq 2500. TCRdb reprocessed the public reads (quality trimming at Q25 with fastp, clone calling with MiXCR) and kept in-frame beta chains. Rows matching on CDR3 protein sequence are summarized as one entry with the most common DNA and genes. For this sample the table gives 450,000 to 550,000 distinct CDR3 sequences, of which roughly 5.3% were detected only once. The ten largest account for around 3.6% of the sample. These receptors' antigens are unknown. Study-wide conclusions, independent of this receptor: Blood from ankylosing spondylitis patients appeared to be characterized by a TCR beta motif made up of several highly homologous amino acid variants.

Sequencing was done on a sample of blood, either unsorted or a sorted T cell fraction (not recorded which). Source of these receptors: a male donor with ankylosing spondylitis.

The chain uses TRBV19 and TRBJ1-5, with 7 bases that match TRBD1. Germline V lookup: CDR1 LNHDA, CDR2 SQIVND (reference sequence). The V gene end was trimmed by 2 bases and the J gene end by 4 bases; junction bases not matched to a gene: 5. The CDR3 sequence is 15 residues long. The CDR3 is CASSITYRGNQPQHF. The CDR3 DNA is TGTGCCAGTAGTATAACATACAGGGGAAATCAGCCCCAGCATTTT.

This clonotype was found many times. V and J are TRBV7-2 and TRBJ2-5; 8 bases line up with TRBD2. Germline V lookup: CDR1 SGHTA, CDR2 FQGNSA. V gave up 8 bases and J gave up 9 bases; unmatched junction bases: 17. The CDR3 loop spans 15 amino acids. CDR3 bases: TGTGCCAGCCATCTCCTTCCGGGGGGGGCTGGGGCCCAGTACTTC. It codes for CASHLLPGGAGAQYF. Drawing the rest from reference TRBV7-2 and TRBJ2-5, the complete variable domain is GAGVSQSPSNKVTEKGKDVELRCDPISGHTALYWYRQSLGQGLEFLIYFQGNSAPDKSGLPSDRFSAERTGGSVSTLTIQRTQQEDSAVYLCASHLLPGGAGAQYFGPGTRLLVL.

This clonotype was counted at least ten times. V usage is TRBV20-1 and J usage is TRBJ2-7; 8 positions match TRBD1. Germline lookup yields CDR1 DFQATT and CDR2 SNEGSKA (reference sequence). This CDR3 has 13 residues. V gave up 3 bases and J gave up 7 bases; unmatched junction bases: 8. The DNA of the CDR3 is TGCAGTGCTAGGACGGACAGGGCGCGGGAGCAGTACTTC. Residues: CSARTDRAREQYF.

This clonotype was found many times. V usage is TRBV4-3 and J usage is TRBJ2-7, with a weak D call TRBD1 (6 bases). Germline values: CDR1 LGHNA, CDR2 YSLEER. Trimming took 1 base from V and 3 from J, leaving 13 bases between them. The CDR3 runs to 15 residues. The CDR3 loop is CASSQVAGVLYEQYF. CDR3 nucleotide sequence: TGCGCCAGCAGCCAAGTTGCAGGGGTGCTCTACGAGCAGTACTTC.

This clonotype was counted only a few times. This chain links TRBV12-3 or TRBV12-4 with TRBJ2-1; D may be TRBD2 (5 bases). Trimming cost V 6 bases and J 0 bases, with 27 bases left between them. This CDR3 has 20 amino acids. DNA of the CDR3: TGTGCCAGCAGCACTACAGCCGTACCTAGCCGGGTCCGCTCCTACAATGAGCAGTTCTTC. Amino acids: CASSTTAVPSRVRSYNEQFF.

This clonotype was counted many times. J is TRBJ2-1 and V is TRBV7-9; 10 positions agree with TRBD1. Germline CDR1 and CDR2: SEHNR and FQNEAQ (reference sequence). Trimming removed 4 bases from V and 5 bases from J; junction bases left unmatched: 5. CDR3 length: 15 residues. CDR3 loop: CASSSRTGGHNEQFF. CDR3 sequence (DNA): TGTGCCAGCAGCTCCCGGACAGGGGGGCACAATGAGCAGTTCTTC.

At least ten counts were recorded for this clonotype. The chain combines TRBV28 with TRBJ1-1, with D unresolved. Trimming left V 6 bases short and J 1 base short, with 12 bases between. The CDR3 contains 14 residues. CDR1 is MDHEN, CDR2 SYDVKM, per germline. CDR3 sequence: CASSLPQTNTEAFF. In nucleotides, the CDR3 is TGTGCCAGCAGCCTCCCACAGACGAACACTGAAGCTTTCTTT.

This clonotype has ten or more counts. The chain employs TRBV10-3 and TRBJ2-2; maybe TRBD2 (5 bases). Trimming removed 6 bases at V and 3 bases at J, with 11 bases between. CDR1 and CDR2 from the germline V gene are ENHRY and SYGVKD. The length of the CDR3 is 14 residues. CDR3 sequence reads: CAISRSRDTGELFF. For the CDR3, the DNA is TGTGCCATCAGCCGCTCGCGGGACACCGGGGAGCTGTTTTTT.

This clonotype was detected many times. This CDR3 is CATSETGTGVSFF. DNA of the CDR3: TGTGCCACCAGTGAGACCGGGACAGGGGTATCTTTCTTT. The J gene is TRBJ1-1, the V gene TRBV24-1; 10 bases line up with TRBD1. The CDR3 length is 13 residues. The germline V gene has CDR1 KGHDR and CDR2 SFDVKD. The ends lost 4 bases at V and 12 bases at J; junction bases unmatched: 7.

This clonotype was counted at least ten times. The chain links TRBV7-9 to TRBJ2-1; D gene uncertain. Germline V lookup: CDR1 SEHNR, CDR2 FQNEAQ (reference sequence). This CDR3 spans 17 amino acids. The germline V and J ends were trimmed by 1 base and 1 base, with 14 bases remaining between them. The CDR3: CASSLGWVHKSYNEQFF. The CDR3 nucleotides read TGTGCCAGCAGCTTAGGCTGGGTCCATAAGTCCTACAATGAGCAGTTCTTC.